Included here is one T cell receptor beta chain sequence, with context. Its antigen is unknown. Qualities for individual bases were not recorded, and no much larger clone is one base off. The approximately 41 donors, aged about 6 to 95 years, were systemically healthy Caucasian individuals from Russia. Roughly 9 milliliters of peripheral blood were drawn from each donor into EDTA-treated Vacutainer tubes. Ficoll-Paque density-gradient centrifugation was used to isolate PBMCs, with at least 6.5 million per sample. Trizol reagent was used to extract total RNA from PBMCs, with at least 5.5 micrograms per sample. Naive CD45RAhigh/CD27high T cell percentages were measured by flow cytometry on a PBMC aliquot from every donor. The germline V gene encodes CDR1 LGHDT and CDR2 YNNKEL (reference sequence). The CDR3 starts with the cysteine, ends with the phenylalanine, and has 14 residues. This entry keeps only the CDR3 DNA: 42 bases, framed from base 1. V lost 0 bases and J lost 8 bases; the stretch between them is 10 bases long.

The data originate from a study of blood T cells in healthy people across ages (dated by TCRdb to the mid-2010s). In terms of the full investigation: In model experiments, template switching captured about one uniquely barcoded TCR beta cDNA molecule for every two T cells. To track age-related changes in TCR beta repertoire diversity, the study relied on deep sequencing normalized with unique cDNA molecular identifiers. The donors were divided into four age groups: young (average around 16 years), middle-aged (approximately 42), aged (around 59) and long-lived (nearly 85). The study analyzed two additional independent replicas of 1 million unique cDNA reads from the same blood draw for two donors, one aged 18 to 30 and one aged 80 or older. Broader findings and caveats from the paper: Total diversity estimates from one million sequenced T cells were considered lower bounds and underestimates. The long-lived group showed more naive CD4+ T cells, fewer expanded clones and increased TCR diversity than the aged group, suggesting age selection. Because donor CMV infection status was unknown, age-related changes in expanded clonotypes were potentially confounded. There was a strong correlation between observed TCR beta diversity and the percentage of naive T cells measured by flow cytometry. Since profiling was done on bulk unsorted PBMCs, naive and antigen-experienced compartments could not be conclusively compared. Observed TCR beta diversity per million T cells fell roughly linearly with age, and a significant reduction was already apparent by age about 36.

Library construction relied on 5' RACE. Sequenced using an Illumina HiSeq 2500. A second PCR of about 6 to 11 cycles was run with a J-beta primer mix and a sample-barcoded 5' primer. A unique molecular identifier was introduced onto each TCR beta cDNA molecule by a template-switch 5' adaptor carrying 12 random nucleotides. Each sample yielded at least 2.5 million CDR3-containing paired-end reads. All of the RNA was converted into first-strand cDNA using the Mint cDNA synthesis kit, with a TRBC-specific oligonucleotide serving as the primer. Following uracil-DNA glycosylase treatment, all cDNA underwent a first 18-cycle PCR with the universal primers M1SS and BC2_uni_R. Regarding the original processing steps: Normalization of each sample was performed by random selection of 1 million high-quality reads, each carrying a distinct molecular identifier. Reads sharing molecular identifiers were discarded rather than binned into consensus sequences. MiTCR, with a Q25 quality threshold and the strictest error-elimination algorithm, was used for CDR3 identification, clonotype clustering and error correction. A nonparametric unseen species model using Euler transformation provided a lower-bound estimate of total TCR beta diversity. TCRdb reran the public reads through fastp at Q25 and MiXCR, keeping productive beta chains. Each entry merges the rows of one CDR3 protein and shows their most common DNA and genes. The V and J calls and clone size come from TCRdb's table, not from the authors' own analysis. The sample table shows 750,000 to 950,000 distinct CDR3 sequences, and almost 30% are seen once. In total, the top ten clones hold roughly 10% of the sample.

This sample also appeared in a second study, on T cells of mothers and their children. Taken from the second paper: Donors were nine systemically healthy Caucasian individuals: three mothers and their six children. cDNA synthesis consumed the entire amount of extracted RNA, loaded at around 1.5 ug RNA in each 15 ul reaction. In the second PCR, sample barcodes and 2-4 random nucleotides were introduced via the M1S primer. More than 8.5 million TCR beta CDR3 reads were obtained from each mother, and about 3 million reads were obtained from each child. Thymic selection similarly shapes TCR recombination output in related and unrelated pairs, with minor effect from inherited differences. Normalized repertoire overlap was always found to be slightly, but never significantly, higher in related mother-child pairs than in unrelated mother-child pairs. No persistent microchimeric T cell clones were detected, at a sensitivity of about 100 clones per million clonotypes. Deep NGS was used in the study to compare the TCR beta repertoires of mothers and children and to look for features that separate related mother-child pairs from unrelated individuals. On average, the children were roughly 12 +/- 4 years old, while the mothers were about 37 +/- 4 years old. Libraries were sequenced on Illumina HiSeq 2000 with 100+100 nt paired-end reads after adapter ligation with NEBNext reagents. To prevent cross-contamination, the mother and child libraries were prepared a month apart and were sequenced in separate runs. Each donor had between about 450,000 and 2,200,000 distinct TCR beta clonotypes identified. Naive TCR beta clonotypes were estimated from low-frequency clonotypes matched to each donor's FACS-determined naive share, without sorting.

The source material was blood. The chain is made from TRBV3-1 and TRBJ1-4; matching of 6 bases hints at TRBD1 as the D gene. This TCR derives from a woman aged 40 to 50 in good health. Here the CDR3 is given as CASSQETGREKLFF. The bases read TGTGCCAGCAGCCAAGAAACAGGGAGGGAAAAACTGTTTTTT.